This TCR beta chain stems from a study of vaccination and CD4 T cells after COVID-19. For the study at large: Overlapping spike peptides from SARS-CoV-2, HCoV-NL63, HCoV-OC43 and HCoV-229E served to stimulate the cells. Each control culture was treated with a CEFX pool, an HIV-1 Nef pool, or no peptide.

Treatment specified: roughly ten-day PBMC culture with coronavirus spike peptide pools or control peptides (ViraFEST assay). Once obtained from cultured CD4+ T cells, the DNA was sequenced using the Oncomine TCR Beta short-read assay. TCRdb re-derived calls from the PCR reads in MiXCR, one entry per CDR3 protein. The sample includes 20,000 to 25,000 distinct CDR3 sequences, 55% to 65% of them seen just once. A remark on this clonotype: What it recognizes is unknown.

Sequences were derived from CD4+ T cells from blood, cultured in vitro, sampled before SARS-CoV-2 vaccination. The sequence derives from a human donor who received a COVID-19 vaccine.

CDR3 residues: CASGLLPDGTSGGKETQYF. DNA of the CDR3: TGTGCTAGTGGTTTGCTACCCGACGGGACTAGCGGGGGTAAAGAGACCCAGTACTTC. The chain is built from TRBV12-5 and TRBJ2-5, with 14 bases that match TRBD2. V gave up 2 bases and J gave up 3 bases; unmatched junction bases: 11. Germline V CDR1 and CDR2: LGHNT, FRNRAP. This CDR3 contains 19 residues.